Below are 15 T cell receptor beta chains sequenced from a single sample in a study of shared T cell receptors in the human thymus. The protocol was immunoSEQ multiplex PCR, while the TCRdb copy is restricted to in-frame clones and leaves out a portion. The table has hundreds of thousands of clones, around nine tenths seen once. This sample was shared with a second study, whose subject was human thymus T cells.

The sequencing input was thymocytes. The origin of the receptors is a boy younger than two with a congenital heart defect.

V is TRBV11-2 and J is TRBJ1-3; D not resolved. Trimming shortened V by 1 base and J by 0 bases, and 4 bases separated the two germline ends. Germline V gene sequence: CDR1 SGHAT, CDR2 FQNNGV. The CDR3 contains 14 residues. As DNA, the CDR3 is TGTGCCAGCAGCTTAGGAGTCTCTGGAAACACCATATATTTT. This gives the protein CASSLGVSGNTIYF.

This chain connects TRBV10-2 to TRBJ2-2; 13 bases match TRBD2. CDR1 is WSHSY and CDR2 is SAAADI in the germline V gene. CDR3 size: 18 residues. V lost 4 bases to trimming and J lost 0 bases; unmatched junction nucleotides: 5. Written as DNA, the CDR3 is TGCGCCAGCAGTGTAGGACTAGCGGGAGCACCGAACACCGGGGAGCTGTTTTTT. This sequence encodes CASSVGLAGAPNTGELFF.

The table lists this clone with a count of one. The chain recombines TRBV9 with TRBJ2-2; 10 bases map to TRBD2. This CDR3 is 16 amino acids long. Germline CDR1 is SGDLS and CDR2 is YYNGEE. J lost 5 bases, V lost 2 bases, and 6 bases had no gene match. The CDR3 sequence: CASSVSSGRWTGELFF. In DNA, the CDR3 is TGTGCCAGCAGCGTCTCTAGCGGGAGATGGACCGGGGAGCTGTTTTTT.

This chain links TRBV19 with TRBJ1-2; a possible D gene is TRBD1 (6 bases). With 6 bases removed from V and 3 bases from J, the gap between germline ends came to 14 bases. CDR1 and CDR2 (germline): LNHDA, SQIVND (reference sequence). CDR3 length: 14 amino acids. DNA for the CDR3: TGTGCCAGTAGAACAGGCCAGGGGTACTATGGCTACACCTTC. Residues: CASRTGQGYYGYTF.

The chain combines TRBV5-4 with TRBJ1-2; TRBD1 agrees at 7 bases. CDR1 and CDR2 from the germline V gene are SGHNT and YYREEE (reference sequence). The CDR3 loop spans 13 amino acids. V trimming: 4 bases; J trimming: 3 bases; junction bases outside the gene matches: 3. This CDR3 is CASSTGVDYGYTF. The CDR3 nucleotides are TGTGCCAGCAGCACAGGGGTCGACTATGGCTACACCTTC.

The V gene is TRBV19, the J gene TRBJ2-3; 7 nucleotides line up with TRBD1. Per the germline V gene, CDR1 is LNHDA and CDR2 is SQIVND (reference sequence). V was clipped by 11 bases and J by 0 bases; unmatched bases: 11. CDR3 length: 15 residues. The CDR3 loop reads CASNPHRGSTDTQYF. The DNA for the CDR3 is TGTGCCTCGAACCCCCACAGGGGTAGCACAGATACGCAGTATTTT.

The chain recombines TRBV7-9 with TRBJ2-1, with D possibly matching TRBD2 (6 bases). The CDR3 covers 13 residues. V was shortened by 4 bases and J by 7 bases, with 11 bases between the two germline ends. Germline CDR1 is SEHNR and CDR2 is FQNEAQ (reference sequence). DNA for the CDR3: TGTGCCAGCAGCTCCGGGGACTTTAATGAGCAGTTCTTC. Its protein is CASSSGDFNEQFF.

The CDR3 protein is CASSLGVASGDNEQFF. CDR3 nucleotides: TGTGCCAGCAGCTTAGGTGTTGCTAGCGGAGACAATGAGCAGTTCTTC. This chain connects TRBV7-6 to TRBJ2-1; 7 bases map to TRBD2. V gave up 1 base and J gave up 5 bases; unmatched junction bases: 8. CDR3 length: 16 amino acids. CDR1 and CDR2 from the germline V gene are SGHVS and FNYEAQ.

V gene TRBV25-1 combines with J gene TRBJ2-1, with D possibly TRBD2 on 6 matching bases. The germline V and J ends were trimmed by 3 bases and 2 bases, with 17 bases remaining between them. CDR1 and CDR2 from the germline V gene are MGHDK and SYGVNS. The CDR3 runs 17 residues. This CDR3 is CASSDSPGWGAYNEQFF. CDR3 nucleotides: TGTGCCAGCAGTGATTCCCCAGGGTGGGGGGCCTACAATGAGCAGTTCTTC.

CDR3 bases: TGCAGCGTACCCCGGTGGGGAGCTAGCACAGATACGCAGTATTTT. The encoded protein is CSVPRWGASTDTQYF. The rearrangement uses TRBV29-1 and TRBJ2-3; possible D gene TRBD2, 5 bases. The germline CDR1 and CDR2 sequences are SQVTM and ANQGSEA. Trimming took 6 bases from V and 0 from J, leaving 16 bases between them. This CDR3 has 15 amino acids.

This chain links TRBV5-5 with TRBJ1-1; the match to TRBD1 covers 10 bases. With V trimmed by 2 bases and J by 8 bases, 6 bases remained unmatched. CDR1 is SGHKS, CDR2 YYEKEE, per germline (reference sequence). This CDR3 region has 14 residues. The CDR3 nucleotides are TGTGCCAGCAGCTTCCGGGACAGGGGAGAGGAAGCTTTCTTT. It translates to CASSFRDRGEEAFF.

V gene TRBV6-5 combines with J gene TRBJ2-3; 7 bases are shared with TRBD2. Germline CDR1 is MNHEY and CDR2 is SVGAGI. The CDR3 sequence is 14 residues long. V was clipped by 0 bases and J by 4 bases; unmatched bases: 1. The CDR3 here is CASSYSTSPDTQYF. The CDR3 nucleotides are TGTGCCAGCAGTTACTCGACTAGCCCAGATACGCAGTATTTT.

V is TRBV14 and J is TRBJ1-2; a weak D match, TRBD1 (5 bases). The V end lost 0 bases, the J end lost 8 bases, and 22 bases lay between the germline ends. The germline V gene encodes CDR1 SGHDN and CDR2 FVKESK. This CDR3 spans 17 amino acids. Here the CDR3 reads CASSQEGGALLGCGYTF. The CDR3 DNA follows: TGTGCCAGCAGCCAAGAAGGAGGGGCGCTACTAGGATGCGGCTACACCTTC.

The chain joins TRBV6-5 to TRBJ2-7, with TRBD1 matching 8 bases. Looked up from germline, CDR1 is MNHEY and CDR2 is SVGAGI. The J segment lost 2 bases and the V segment lost 6 bases, leaving 9 bases of the junction unmatched. The CDR3 runs to 15 residues. DNA for the CDR3: TGTGCCAGCAGCCATGACAGGGGTGGGACCTACGAGCAGTACTTC. Protein: CASSHDRGGTYEQYF.

The chain recombines TRBV7-9 with TRBJ2-5; 7 nucleotides line up with TRBD2. The CDR3 totals 14 residues. With V trimmed by 2 bases and J by 3 bases, 3 bases remained unmatched. Looked up from germline, CDR1 is SEHNR and CDR2 is FQNEAQ (reference sequence). The CDR3 DNA is TGTGCCAGCAGCTTAATGAGCGGGGAAGAGACCCAGTACTTC. This gives the protein CASSLMSGEETQYF. Full variable domain (remainder filled in from reference TRBV7-9 and TRBJ2-5): DTGVSQNPRHKITKRGQNVTFRCDPISEHNRLYWYRQTLGQGPEFLTYFQNEAQLEKSRLLSDRFSAERPKGSFSTLEIQRTEQGDSAMYLCASSLMSGEETQYFGPGTRLLVL.